One and the same sample provided the 12 T cell receptor beta chains below, sequenced in a study of T cell repertoires in cytomegalovirus infection. TCRdb ran MiXCR on the reads and lists one entry per CDR3 protein. The data show approximately 200,000 distinct CDR3 sequences, with approximately 24% seen just once and over 15% held by the top ten. Source material: CD8+ T cells from PBMCs. The receptors shown here come from a human donor in good health (CMV status not recorded). Some clones in this sample may be carry-over from other donors' samples.

In this sample, this clonotype turned up a few times. This sequence joins TRBV14 and TRBJ1-3; D possibly corresponds to TRBD1 (5 bases). The CDR3 sequence is 17 residues long. Germline V gene sequence: CDR1 SGHDN, CDR2 FVKESK. V lost 0 bases and J 2 bases, leaving 14 bases between the germline ends. CDR3 protein: CASSQERGNWAGNTIYF. For the CDR3, the DNA is TGTGCCAGCAGCCAAGAGAGGGGAAACTGGGCTGGAAACACCATATATTTT.

This clonotype was picked up a small number of times. The chain uses TRBV23-1 and TRBJ1-6; tentative D call: TRBD1 (6 bases). TRBV23-1 is recorded as an ORF, its role being uncertain. V lost 6 bases, J lost 7 bases, and 13 bases lay in between. The CDR3 length is 14 residues. CDR3: CASSVRDTNSPLHF. The CDR3 DNA is TGCGCCAGCAGCGTAAGGGACACAAATTCACCCCTCCACTTT.

This clonotype was found a few times. V and J are TRBV19 and TRBJ2-5; D gene unclear. This CDR3 has 14 residues. Germline V gives CDR1 LNHDA, CDR2 SQIVND (reference sequence). V shed 7 bases and J shed 1 base, with 13 bases lying between them. The CDR3 protein is CASTSGQTQETQYF. The CDR3 DNA sequence: TGTGCCAGTACGAGTGGGCAGACCCAAGAGACCCAGTACTTC.

This clonotype was seen ten or more times. V usage is TRBV7-2 and J usage is TRBJ1-2; D not resolved. The CDR3 length is 12 residues. Germline values: CDR1 SGHTA, CDR2 FQGNSA. V lost 1 base and J lost 7, with 7 bases in between. In DNA, the CDR3 is TGTGCCAGCAGCTTAGAGGGTTTTGGCTACACCTTC. Residues: CASSLEGFGYTF. The full variable domain, its missing parts supplied by reference TRBV7-2 and TRBJ1-2, is GAGVSQSPSNKVTEKGKDVELRCDPISGHTALYWYRQSLGQGLEFLIYFQGNSAPDKSGLPSDRFSAERTGGSVSTLTIQRTQQEDSAVYLCASSLEGFGYTFGSGTRLTVV.

This sequence joins TRBV5-6 and TRBJ2-2; no clear D. Trimming took 1 base from V and 4 from J, leaving 8 bases between them. CDR1 is SGHDT and CDR2 is YYEEEE in the germline V gene. The CDR3 has 14 amino acids. The chain's CDR3 is CASSLILSTGELFF. The CDR3 region has the DNA TGTGCCAGCAGCTTGATTCTTTCCACCGGGGAGCTGTTTTTT.

J is TRBJ2-1 and V is TRBV7-9, with TRBD2 identical over 13 bases. The CDR3 loop spans 19 amino acids. CDR1 and CDR2 (germline): SEHNR, FQNEAQ (reference sequence). V lost 5 bases and J lost 6; bases outside the gene matches: 16. CDR3 in amino acids: CASSRILAGGPDRPNEQFF. Here the CDR3 DNA reads TGTGCCAGCAGCCGGATACTAGCGGGGGGGCCCGATCGTCCCAATGAGCAGTTCTTC.

V and J are TRBV19 and TRBJ2-6; TRBD2 might be the D (6 bases). The CDR3 is 12 amino acids. Germline V lookup: CDR1 LNHDA, CDR2 SQIVND (reference sequence). V was trimmed by 11 bases and J by 2 bases, leaving 7 bases between them. For the CDR3, the DNA is TGTGCCGGGGGGACTGGGGCCAACGTCCTGACTTTC. It specifies CAGGTGANVLTF.

About this clonotype itself: With a much larger clone just one base away, this may be a read error. The CDR3 sequence is CARSQTGGTQYF. The CDR3 DNA is TGTGCCAGAAGTCAAACAGGGGGTACGCAGTATTTT. The chain combines TRBV7-2 with TRBJ2-3; 8 nucleotides align to TRBD1. The V segment lost 9 bases and the J segment 8 bases; nucleotides outside the gene matches: 7. The CDR3 extends over 12 amino acids. In germline, CDR1 is SGHTA, CDR2 FQGNSA.

Ten or more counts support this clonotype. This rearrangement joins TRBV28 to TRBJ1-1, with 9 bases aligning to TRBD1. The CDR3 runs to 13 residues. With 5 bases clipped from V and 5 bases from J, the junction kept 3 bases outside the gene matches. Germline V gives CDR1 MDHEN, CDR2 SYDVKM. The CDR3 DNA reads as TGTGCCAGCAGTGTACAGGGGGCAACTGAAGCTTTCTTT. Protein sequence: CASSVQGATEAFF.

This clonotype has at least ten counts. The chain links TRBV12-3 or TRBV12-4 to TRBJ2-5; 9 bases line up with TRBD2. The ends lost 4 bases at V and 3 bases at J; junction bases unmatched: 12. The CDR3 runs to 17 residues. The CDR3 is CASSSDWRGGIEETQYF. The CDR3 DNA reads TGTGCCAGCAGTTCCGATTGGCGGGGGGGCATAGAAGAGACCCAGTACTTC.

A single count supports this clonotype. The rearrangement joins TRBV5-4 to TRBJ2-3; 9 bases fit TRBD2. Germline V gene sequence: CDR1 SGHNT, CDR2 YYREEE (reference sequence). This CDR3 has 15 amino acids. V dropped 2 bases and J dropped 1; count of bases not matched to a gene: 2. CDR3 bases: TGTGCCAGCAGCTTCGCTAGCGGGGGCACAGATACGCAGTATTTT. Translated, it gives CASSFASGGTDTQYF.

A few counts support this clonotype. V and J are TRBV15 and TRBJ2-7, with a weak D call TRBD1 (6 bases). Germline V CDR1 and CDR2: LNHNV, YYDKDF (reference sequence). The CDR3 sequence is 13 residues long. Trimming stripped 5 bases from V and 7 bases from J, with 15 bases between. The CDR3 bases are TGTGCCACCAGCGTAGGGCAGGGGAATGAGCAGTACTTC. Its translation is CATSVGQGNEQYF.